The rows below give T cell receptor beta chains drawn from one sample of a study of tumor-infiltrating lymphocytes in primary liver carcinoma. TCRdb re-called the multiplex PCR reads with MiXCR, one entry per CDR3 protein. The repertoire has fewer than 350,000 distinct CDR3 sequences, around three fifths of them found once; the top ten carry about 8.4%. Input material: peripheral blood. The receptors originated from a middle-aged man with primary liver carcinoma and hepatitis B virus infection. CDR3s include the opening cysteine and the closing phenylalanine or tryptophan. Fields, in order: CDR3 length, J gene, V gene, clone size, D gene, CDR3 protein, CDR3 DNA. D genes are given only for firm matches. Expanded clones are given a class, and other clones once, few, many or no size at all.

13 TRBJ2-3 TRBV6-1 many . CASTYQGTDTQYF TGTGCCAGCACATACCAAGGGACAGATACGCAGTATTTT
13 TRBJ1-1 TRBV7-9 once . CASSPRPDGETFF TGTGCCAGCAGCCCTAGACCGGACGGTGAAACTTTCTTT
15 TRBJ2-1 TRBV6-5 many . CASRRAGPSYNEQFF TGTGCCAGCAGGCGAGCAGGTCCTTCCTACAATGAGCAGTTCTTC
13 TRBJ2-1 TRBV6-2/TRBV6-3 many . CASRDPLRAKQFF TGTGCCAGCAGAGACCCCTTAAGGGCCAAGCAGTTCTTC
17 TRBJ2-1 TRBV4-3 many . CASSQKRHPGPGNEQFF TGCGCCAGCAGCCAAAAACGTCATCCGGGACCCGGGAATGAGCAGTTCTTC
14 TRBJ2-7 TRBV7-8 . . CASSLGPPLDEQYF TGTGCCAGCAGCCTCGGACCCCCCCTGGACGAGCAGTACTTC
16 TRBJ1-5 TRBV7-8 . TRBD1 CACSRGTGDRVQPQHF TGTGCCTGCAGCCGCGGGACAGGGGACAGAGTTCAGCCCCAGCATTTT
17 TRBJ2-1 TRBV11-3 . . CASSPGDGWSSYNERFF TGTGCCAGCAGCCCAGGGGACGGGTGGAGCTCCTACAATGAGCGGTTCTTC
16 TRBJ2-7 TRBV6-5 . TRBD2 CASRPLAGVRNSQQYF TGTGCCAGCAGACCCCTAGCGGGAGTCCGAAATAGCCAGCAGTACTTC
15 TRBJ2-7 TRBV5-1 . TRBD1 CASSLDRGGTYEQYF TGCGCCAGCAGCCTAGACAGGGGTGGAACCTACGAGCAGTACTTC
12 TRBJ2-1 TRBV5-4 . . CASSSDTNEEFF TGTGCCAGCAGCTCGGACACTAACGAGGAGTTCTTC
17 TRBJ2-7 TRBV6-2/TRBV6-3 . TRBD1 CASDRSSGTGNLEEQYF TGTGCCAGCGACCGCTCTTCCGGGACAGGGAATTTAGAGGAGCAGTACTTC
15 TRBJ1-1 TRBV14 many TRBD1 CASSQAPGGRTEAFF TGTGCCAGCAGCCAAGCGCCAGGGGGGAGAACTGAAGCTTTCTTT
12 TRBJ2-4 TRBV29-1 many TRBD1 CSAAGQGNIQYF TGCAGCGCTGCAGGACAGGGAAACATTCAGTACTTC
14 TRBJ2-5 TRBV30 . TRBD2 CAWGTSGRSETHYF TGTGCGTGGGGTACTAGCGGGAGATCGGAGACCCACTACTTC
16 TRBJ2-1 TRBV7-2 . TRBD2 CASSLGLAGGRGEQFF TGTGCCAGCAGCTTAGGGCTAGCGGGAGGACGGGGGGAGCAGTTCTTC
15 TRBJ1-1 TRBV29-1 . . CSIGAGWGMNTEALF TGCAGCATTGGGGCAGGGTGGGGCATGAACACTGAAGCTCTCTTT